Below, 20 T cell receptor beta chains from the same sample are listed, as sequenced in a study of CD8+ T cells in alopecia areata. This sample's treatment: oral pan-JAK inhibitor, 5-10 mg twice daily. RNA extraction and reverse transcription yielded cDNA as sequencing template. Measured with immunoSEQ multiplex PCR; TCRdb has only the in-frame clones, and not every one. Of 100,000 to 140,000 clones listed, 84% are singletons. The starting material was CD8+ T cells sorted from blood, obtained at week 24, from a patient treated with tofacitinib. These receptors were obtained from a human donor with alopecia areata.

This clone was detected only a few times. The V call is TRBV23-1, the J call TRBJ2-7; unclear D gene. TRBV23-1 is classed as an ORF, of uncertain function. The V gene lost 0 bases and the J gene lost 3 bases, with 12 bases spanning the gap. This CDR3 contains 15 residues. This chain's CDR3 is CASSQSCGRYYEQYF. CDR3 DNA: TGCGCCAGCAGTCAATCGTGTGGCCGCTACTACGAGCAGTACTTC.

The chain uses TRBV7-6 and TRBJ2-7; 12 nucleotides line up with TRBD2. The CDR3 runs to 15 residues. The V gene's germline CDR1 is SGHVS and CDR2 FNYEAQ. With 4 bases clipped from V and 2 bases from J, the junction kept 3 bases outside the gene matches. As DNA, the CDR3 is TGTGCCAGCAGCTCCGGACTAGCGGGGACCTACGAGCAGTACTTC. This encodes CASSSGLAGTYEQYF.

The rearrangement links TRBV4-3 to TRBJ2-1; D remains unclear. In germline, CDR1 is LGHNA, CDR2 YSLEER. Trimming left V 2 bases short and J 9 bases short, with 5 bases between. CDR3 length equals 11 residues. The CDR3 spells CASSQYGEQFF. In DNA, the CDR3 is TGCGCCAGCAGCCAATATGGTGAGCAGTTCTTC.

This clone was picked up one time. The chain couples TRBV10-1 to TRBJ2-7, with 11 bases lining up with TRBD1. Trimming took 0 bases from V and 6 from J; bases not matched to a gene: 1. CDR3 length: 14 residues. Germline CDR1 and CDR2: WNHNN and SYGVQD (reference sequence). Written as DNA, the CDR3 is TGCGCCAGCAGTGAGTCGGGACAGGGGGGCGAGCAGTACTTC. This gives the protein CASSESGQGGEQYF.

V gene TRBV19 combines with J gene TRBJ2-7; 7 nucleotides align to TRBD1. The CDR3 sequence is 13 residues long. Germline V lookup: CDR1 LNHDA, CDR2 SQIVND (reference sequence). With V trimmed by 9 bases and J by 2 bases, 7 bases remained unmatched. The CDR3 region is CASRAGTAYEQYF. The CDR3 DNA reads TGTGCCAGCCGCGCCGGGACAGCCTACGAGCAGTACTTC.

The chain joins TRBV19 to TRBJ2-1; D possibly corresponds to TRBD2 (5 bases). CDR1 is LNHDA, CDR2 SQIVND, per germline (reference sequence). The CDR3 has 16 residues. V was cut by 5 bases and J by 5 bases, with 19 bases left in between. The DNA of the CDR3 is TGTGCCAGTAGTCCGGTGTACGGGTCCGGGAACAATGAGCAGTTCTTC. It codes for CASSPVYGSGNNEQFF. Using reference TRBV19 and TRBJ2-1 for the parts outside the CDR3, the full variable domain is DGGITQSPKYLFRKEGQNVTLSCEQNLNHDAMYWYRQDPGQGLRLIYYSQIVNDFQKGDIAEGYSVSREKKESFPLTVTSAQKNPTAFYLCASSPVYGSGNNEQFFGPGTRLTVL.

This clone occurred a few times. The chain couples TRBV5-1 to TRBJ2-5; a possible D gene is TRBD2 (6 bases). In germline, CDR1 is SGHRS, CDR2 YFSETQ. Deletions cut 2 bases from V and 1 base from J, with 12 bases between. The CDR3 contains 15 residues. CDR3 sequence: CASSFMRDGQETQYF. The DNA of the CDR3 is TGCGCCAGCAGCTTCATGCGGGACGGCCAAGAGACCCAGTACTTC.

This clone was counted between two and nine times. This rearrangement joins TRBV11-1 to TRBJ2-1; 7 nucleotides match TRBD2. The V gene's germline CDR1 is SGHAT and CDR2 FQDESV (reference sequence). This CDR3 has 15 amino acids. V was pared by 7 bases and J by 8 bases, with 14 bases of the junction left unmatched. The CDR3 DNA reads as TGTGCCAGCAACCCGGGGGGTGGCGAGGCGGATGAGCAGTTCTTC. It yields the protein CASNPGGGEADEQFF.

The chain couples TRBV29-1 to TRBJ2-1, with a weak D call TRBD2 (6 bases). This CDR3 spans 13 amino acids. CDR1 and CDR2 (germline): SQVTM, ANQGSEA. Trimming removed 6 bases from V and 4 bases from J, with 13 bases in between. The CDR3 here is CSVTGTSYNEQFF. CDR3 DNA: TGCAGCGTCACCGGGACTTCTTACAATGAGCAGTTCTTC.

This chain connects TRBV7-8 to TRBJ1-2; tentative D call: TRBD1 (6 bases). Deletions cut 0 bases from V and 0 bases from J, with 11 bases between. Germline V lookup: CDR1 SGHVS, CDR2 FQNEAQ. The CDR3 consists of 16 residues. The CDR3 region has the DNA TGTGCCAGCAGCTTAGCGATGGGGGGCGCTAACTATGGCTACACCTTC. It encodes CASSLAMGGANYGYTF.

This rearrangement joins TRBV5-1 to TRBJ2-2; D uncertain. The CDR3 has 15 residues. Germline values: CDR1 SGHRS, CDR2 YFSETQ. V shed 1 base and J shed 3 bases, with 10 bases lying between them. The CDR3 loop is CASSLRLGDTGELFF. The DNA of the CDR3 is TGCGCCAGCAGCTTGAGGCTAGGAGACACCGGGGAGCTGTTTTTT.

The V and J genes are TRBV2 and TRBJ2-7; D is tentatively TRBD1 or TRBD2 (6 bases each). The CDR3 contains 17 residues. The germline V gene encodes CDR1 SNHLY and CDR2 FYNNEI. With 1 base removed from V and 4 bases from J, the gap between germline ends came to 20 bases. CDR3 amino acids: CASSEEVRGAHPYEQYF. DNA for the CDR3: TGTGCCAGCAGTGAAGAGGTTAGGGGGGCCCACCCTTACGAGCAGTACTTC.

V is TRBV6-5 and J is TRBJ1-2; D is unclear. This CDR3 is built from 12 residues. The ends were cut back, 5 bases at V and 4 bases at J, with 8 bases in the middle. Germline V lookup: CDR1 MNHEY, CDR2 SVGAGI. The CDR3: CASSPGGYGYTF. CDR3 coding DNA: TGTGCCAGCAGTCCAGGAGGCTATGGCTACACCTTC.

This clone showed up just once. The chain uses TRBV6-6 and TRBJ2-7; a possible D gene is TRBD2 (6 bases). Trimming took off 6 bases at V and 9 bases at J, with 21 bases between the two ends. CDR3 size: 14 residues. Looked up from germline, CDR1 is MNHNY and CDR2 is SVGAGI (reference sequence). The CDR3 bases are TGTGCCAGCAGCCGAACCCCGGGACTCCCCGGGCAGTACTTC. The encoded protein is CASSRTPGLPGQYF.

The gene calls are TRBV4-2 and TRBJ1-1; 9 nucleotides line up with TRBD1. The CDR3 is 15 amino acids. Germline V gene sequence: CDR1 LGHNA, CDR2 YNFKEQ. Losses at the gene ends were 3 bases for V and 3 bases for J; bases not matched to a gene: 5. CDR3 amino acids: CASSQQQGAYTEAFF. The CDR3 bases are TGTGCCAGCAGCCAGCAACAGGGGGCATACACTGAAGCTTTCTTT.

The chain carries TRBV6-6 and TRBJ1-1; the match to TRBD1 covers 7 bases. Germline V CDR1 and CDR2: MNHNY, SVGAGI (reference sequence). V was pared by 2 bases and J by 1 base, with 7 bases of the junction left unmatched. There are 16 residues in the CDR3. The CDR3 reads CASSYGQDVGNTEAFF. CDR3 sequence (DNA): TGTGCCAGCAGTTACGGACAGGACGTGGGGAACACTGAAGCTTTCTTT.

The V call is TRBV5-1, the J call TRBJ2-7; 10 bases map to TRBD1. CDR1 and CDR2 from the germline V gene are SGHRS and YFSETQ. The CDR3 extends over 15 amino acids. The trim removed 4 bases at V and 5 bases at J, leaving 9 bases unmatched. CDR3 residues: CASSPLATGGNEQYF. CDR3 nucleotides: TGCGCCAGCAGCCCCCTAGCGACAGGGGGCAACGAGCAGTACTTC.

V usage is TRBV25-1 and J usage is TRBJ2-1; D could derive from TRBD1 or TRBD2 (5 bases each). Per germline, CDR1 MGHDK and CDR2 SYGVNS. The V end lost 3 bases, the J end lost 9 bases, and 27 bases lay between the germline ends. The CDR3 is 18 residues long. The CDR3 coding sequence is TGTGCCAGCAGTGACCCTCTCCTAAGGGACCCGGAGCGCGGTGAGCAGTTCTTC. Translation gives CASSDPLLRDPERGEQFF.

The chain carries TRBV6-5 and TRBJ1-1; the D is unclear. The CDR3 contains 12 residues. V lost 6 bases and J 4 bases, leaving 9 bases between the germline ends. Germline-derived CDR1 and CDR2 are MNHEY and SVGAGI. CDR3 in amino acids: CASSPGSTEAFF. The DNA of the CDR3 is TGTGCCAGCAGCCCGGGGAGCACTGAAGCTTTCTTT.

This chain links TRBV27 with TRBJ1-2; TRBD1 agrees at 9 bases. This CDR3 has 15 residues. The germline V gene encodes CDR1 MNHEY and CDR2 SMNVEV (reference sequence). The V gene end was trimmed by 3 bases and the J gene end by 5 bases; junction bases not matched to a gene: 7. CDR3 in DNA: TGTGCCAGCAGTTTTCGGGGGACAGGGACTTATGGCTACACCTTC. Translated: CASSFRGTGTYGYTF.